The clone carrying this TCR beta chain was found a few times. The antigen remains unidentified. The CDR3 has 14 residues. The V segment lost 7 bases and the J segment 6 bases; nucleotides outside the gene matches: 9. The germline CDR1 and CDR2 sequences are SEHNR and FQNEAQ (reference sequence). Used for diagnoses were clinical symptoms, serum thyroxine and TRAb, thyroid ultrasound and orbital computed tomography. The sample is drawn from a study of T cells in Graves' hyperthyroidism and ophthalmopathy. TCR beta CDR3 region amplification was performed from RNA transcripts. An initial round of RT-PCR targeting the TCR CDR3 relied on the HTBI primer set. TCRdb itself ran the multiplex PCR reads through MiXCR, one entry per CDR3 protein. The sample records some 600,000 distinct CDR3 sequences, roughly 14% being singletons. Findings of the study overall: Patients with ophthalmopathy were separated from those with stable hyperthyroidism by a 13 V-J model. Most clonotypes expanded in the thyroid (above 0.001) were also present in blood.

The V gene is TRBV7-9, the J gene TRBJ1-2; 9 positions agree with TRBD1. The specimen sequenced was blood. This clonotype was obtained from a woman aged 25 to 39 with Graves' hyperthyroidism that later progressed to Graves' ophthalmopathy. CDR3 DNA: TGTGCCAGCATCCTCGGGACAGGGAGTCATGGCTACACCTTC. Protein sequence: CASILGTGSHGYTF.